This T cell receptor beta chain stems from a study of blood T cell repertoires in COVID-19. This CDR3 region has 15 residues. Trimming cost V 1 base and J 8 bases, with 18 bases left between them. Germline V lookup: CDR1 GTSNPN, CDR2 SVGIG (reference sequence). Data came from immunoSEQ multiplex PCR; TCRdb stores just in-frame clones and leaves some out. This sample has around 440,000 clones; approximately 88% occur once, and the top ten carry roughly 12%. The chain links TRBV30 to TRBJ2-1; D is perhaps TRBD2 (5 bases). Sequences were obtained from peripheral blood. This TCR derives from a woman in her 50s with COVID-19, enrolled during active disease. CDR3 coding DNA: TGTGCCTGGAGTGCCCGGGAAGACTATCTAGATGAGCAGTTCTTC. Its translation: CAWSAREDYLDEQFF.